Only a few counts were recorded for the clone carrying this T cell receptor (beta chain). Its antigen is unknown. Template material for amplifying TCR beta CDR3 regions consisted of RNA transcripts. TCR CDR3 regions were first amplified by RT-PCR with HTBI primers. In TCRdb, the multiplex PCR reads were re-called with MiXCR into one record per CDR3 protein. The top ten hold about half of the sample, which has 200,000 to 250,000 distinct CDR3 sequences, around a sixth seen once. The sample originates from a study of T cells in Graves' hyperthyroidism and ophthalmopathy. V was cut by 1 base and J by 4 bases, with 13 bases left in between. The CDR3 is made up of 16 amino acids. CDR1 is MDHEN, CDR2 SYDVKM, per germline. Findings of the study overall: Among thyroid clonotypes expanded above 0.001, most also appeared in blood.

The V gene is TRBV28, the J gene TRBJ2-2; the D gene is possibly TRBD1 (5 bases). The TCR was taken from a woman in her forties or fifties with Graves' hyperthyroidism. Sequencing was carried out using blood. The CDR3 protein is CASSLLEQVRTGELFF. CDR3 coding DNA: TGTGCCAGCAGTTTATTAGAACAGGTTCGCACCGGGGAGCTGTTTTTT.